This T cell receptor beta chain is from a study of shared clonotypes between healthy human individuals. Germline V gives CDR1 MDHEN, CDR2 SYDVKM. Trimming took off 7 bases at V and 0 bases at J, with 12 bases between the two ends. This CDR3 has 14 residues. TCRdb's table, derived via immunoSEQ multiplex PCR, lists solely in-frame clones and lacks some. In the table there are hundreds of thousands of clones, approximately 96% of which are singletons. Positive CCR7 selection of CD45RO-negative cells yielded the naive CD8 cells, and terminally differentiated effector memory CD45RA+ cells were excluded. The sample taken for sequencing was naive CD8+ T cells sorted from blood. The chain has TRBV28 and TRBJ1-1; D unclear. This sequence was found in a woman between 25 and 40 years old in good health. As DNA, the CDR3 is TGTGCCAGCACCCTATTGGGTTTGAACACTGAAGCTTTCTTT. Its translation: CASTLLGLNTEAFF. The variable domain in full, with the rest retrieved from reference TRBV28 and TRBJ1-1, is DVKVTQSSRYLVKRTGEKVFLECVQDMDHENMFWYRQDPGLGLRLIYFSYDVKMKEKGDIPEGYSVSREKKERFSLILESASTNQTSMYLCASTLLGLNTEAFFGQGTRLTVV.